This T cell receptor beta chain comes out of a study of shared clonotypes between healthy human individuals. Study as a whole: For every donor, three CD4 naive, three CD4 memory, two CD8 naive and one CD8 memory plates were used.

Profiling relied on immunoSEQ multiplex PCR, and the TCRdb table lists in-frame clones only, not all of them. The sample carries millions of clones, approximately 90% recorded once. Germline V gene sequence: CDR1 MNHNS, CDR2 SASEGT. The ends were cut back, 5 bases at V and 1 base at J, with 2 bases in the middle. CDR3 length: 11 residues. The chain links TRBV6-1 to TRBJ1-1, with D hard to call. The source of this sequence is a young man in good health. The sample comprised naive CD4+ T cells sorted from blood. As to subset: CD45RA+ positively selected. CDR3 DNA: TGTGCCAGCAGTTGGAACACTGAAGCTTTCTTT. It codes for CASSWNTEAFF.